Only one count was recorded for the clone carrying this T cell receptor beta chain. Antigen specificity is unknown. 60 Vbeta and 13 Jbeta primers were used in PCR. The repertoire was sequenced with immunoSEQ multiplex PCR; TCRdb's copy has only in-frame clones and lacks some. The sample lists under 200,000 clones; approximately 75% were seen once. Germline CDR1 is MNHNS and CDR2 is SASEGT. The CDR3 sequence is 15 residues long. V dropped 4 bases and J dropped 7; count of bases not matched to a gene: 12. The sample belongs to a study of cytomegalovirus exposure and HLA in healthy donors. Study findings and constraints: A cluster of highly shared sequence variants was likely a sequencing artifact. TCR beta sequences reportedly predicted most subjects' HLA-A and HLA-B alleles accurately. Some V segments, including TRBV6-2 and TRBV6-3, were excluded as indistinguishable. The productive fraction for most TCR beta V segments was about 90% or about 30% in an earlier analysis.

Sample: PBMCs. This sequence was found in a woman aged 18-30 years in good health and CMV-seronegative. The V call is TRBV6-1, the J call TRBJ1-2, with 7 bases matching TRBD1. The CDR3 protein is CASSANPTGAGGYTF. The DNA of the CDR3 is TGTGCCAGCAGTGCGAATCCTACAGGGGCGGGTGGCTACACCTTC.